This T cell receptor beta chain was captured in a study of shared clonotypes between healthy human individuals. This clone was observed a few times. In the naive CD8 group, cells lacked CD45RO and were positively selected for CCR7, so terminally differentiated effector memory CD45RA+ cells were left out. It was at deep level that the assay was run. For sorted subsets, approximately 0.2 ug DNA per replicate equaled about 30,000 T cell genomes. Libraries were prepared by immunoSEQ multiplex PCR; TCRdb keeps only in-frame clonotypes and omits some of them. The sample carries around 2.1 million clones, around 93% recorded once. Germline V gene lookup returns CDR1 SNHLY and CDR2 FYNNEI. Trimming removed 0 bases from V and 11 bases from J, with 10 bases in between. The CDR3 spans 12 residues.

The chain has TRBV2 and TRBJ1-1; no clear D gene. The clonotype comes from a young man in good health. Some clones in this sample may be carry-over from other donors' samples. The sample taken for sequencing was naive CD8+ T cells from PBMCs. CDR3 sequence: CASSEAEAWAFF. DNA of the CDR3: TGTGCCAGCAGTGAAGCGGAGGCTTGGGCTTTCTTT. Full variable domain (outside the CDR3, taken from reference TRBV2 and TRBJ1-1): EPEVTQTPSHQVTQMGQEVILRCVPISNHLYFYWYRQILGQKVEFLVSFYNNEISEKSEIFDDQFSVERPDGSNFTLKIRSTKLEDSAMYFCASSEAEAWAFFGQGTRLTVV.